This is a list of T cell receptor beta chains from one sample in a study of human T cells and chemical hapten exposure. TCRdb independently ran MiXCR on the RACE reads; one entry per CDR3 protein. The sample records roughly 90,000 distinct CDR3 sequences, roughly a tenth being singletons. This specimen consisted of whole blood, obtained in connection with sensitization to the hapten diphenylcyclopropenone (DPC). These receptors were taken from a woman aged 30 to 39 with alopecia areata. Some clones in this sample may be carry-over from other donors' samples. Each CDR3 is given with its conserved first and last residue. The order of the fields is V gene, clone size, J gene, CDR3 protein. The size field reads how often the clone was seen (once, few, many) or a class if it is expanded.

TRBV6-1	many	TRBJ1-5	CASSENTVINQPQHF
TRBV27	few	TRBJ2-7	CASSTMRTSGSREQYF
TRBV6-4	few	TRBJ1-2	CASSDGVGGTDGYTF
TRBV6-5	many	TRBJ2-3	CASSYQGQSSDTQYF
TRBV14	few	TRBJ1-1	CASSPPRWDTEAFF
TRBV28	many	TRBJ2-5	CASRVPPGGATQYF
TRBV13	many	TRBJ2-3	CASSLGSSRLKLTDTQYF
TRBV7-2	many	TRBJ2-1	CASTRGLVNHEQFF
TRBV25-1	many	TRBJ2-5	CASSEKLAGEETQYF
TRBV11-1	many	TRBJ1-2	CASSPRQGGGYTF
TRBV10-3	many	TRBJ1-2	CAISEDRPYGYTF
TRBV3-1	many	TRBJ2-7	CASSQDWTGPREQYF
TRBV27	many	TRBJ2-1	CASSPWDSWNEQFF
TRBV30	many	TRBJ2-1	CAWRETSGSGNEQFF